This TCR beta chain was found in a study of CD8 T cells in Susac syndrome. Study results and caveats: By the study's own acknowledgment, its TCR sequencing and HLA analysis included relatively few individuals.

Comment on this clonotype: Its antigen is not identified.

With 10 bases clipped from V and 9 bases from J, the junction kept 17 bases outside the gene matches. CDR1 is MNHNS and CDR2 is SASEGT in the germline V gene. The CDR3 contains 14 residues. Random hexamers primed reverse transcription of about 0.45 to 1 ug RNA. TCRdb redid the calling of the immunoSEQ multiplex PCR reads with MiXCR, one entry per CDR3 protein. The sample lists around 300,000 distinct CDR3 sequences, 65% to 90% occurring once. The sequenced sample was CD8+ T cells from PBMCs. The J gene is TRBJ2-7, the V gene TRBV6-1; 8 nucleotides agree with TRBD1. The sequence was collected from a human donor with multiple sclerosis. DNA of the CDR3: TGTGCCATATACCGGGACAGGCACTTTGTGGGGCAGTACTTC. Encoded protein: CAIYRDRHFVGQYF.